The entry below describes one T cell receptor beta chain. Its antigen is not identified. Uncontrolled infection, other autoimmune disease, pregnancy or lactation led to exclusion. TCR beta CDR3 regions were amplified from RNA transcripts. With the HTBI primer set, the TCR CDR3 went through a first round of RT-PCR. TCRdb re-derived calls from the multiplex PCR reads in MiXCR, one entry per CDR3 protein. The sample holds over 350,000 distinct CDR3 sequences; about 15% are singletons and the top ten take 13%. This entry comes from a study of T cells in Graves' hyperthyroidism and ophthalmopathy. Study overall: Peripheral blood draws took place at initial diagnosis, ahead of any treatment.

Broader study findings: Ophthalmopathy cases were set apart from stable hyperthyroidism by a 13 V-J model.

The CDR3 is 15 residues long. Trimming cost V 2 bases and J 7 bases, with 12 bases left between them. The V gene's germline CDR1 is SGHDN and CDR2 FVKESK. This sequence joins TRBV14 and TRBJ1-6; D uncertain. This clonotype originated in a man between 18 and 35 years old with Graves' ophthalmopathy. The material sequenced was blood. This CDR3 reads CASSQRPRLNSPLHF. The CDR3 DNA follows: TGTGCCAGCAGCCAACGACCTAGGTTGAATTCACCCCTCCACTTT.